These 26 T cell receptor beta chains came from one sample sequenced in a study of shared clonotypes between healthy human individuals. The table came from immunoSEQ multiplex PCR; TCRdb's copy has only in-frame clones and leaves some out. Among more than 1,200,000 clones, less than 99% were seen once, and the ten largest hold around 0.33%. What was sequenced was naive CD4+ T cells sorted from blood. Sample subset: CD45RA+ positively selected. All receptors come from a man younger than 40 in good health.

The chain links TRBV5-1 to TRBJ2-3; D perhaps matches TRBD1 (5 bases). V was clipped by 4 bases and J by 2 bases, with 14 bases between them. Germline assignment: CDR1 SGHRS and CDR2 YFSETQ. This CDR3 has 15 amino acids. CDR3 amino acids: CASSDGQPATDTQYF. In nucleotides, the CDR3 is TGCGCCAGCAGCGACGGACAACCAGCCACAGATACGCAGTATTTT.

With regard to this clone: The identical CDR3 is also encoded by other nucleotide sequences in the sample. J is TRBJ2-5 and V is TRBV5-1; TRBD2 is a possible D gene (6 bases). CDR1 is SGHRS, CDR2 YFSETQ, per germline. V was shortened by 0 bases and J by 4 bases, with 10 bases between the two germline ends. CDR3 length: 14 amino acids. This CDR3 is CASSLGRAPETQYF. The CDR3 DNA follows: TGCGCCAGCAGCTTGGGGAGGGCCCCAGAGACCCAGTACTTC.

This sequence joins TRBV5-4 and TRBJ2-1, with D maybe TRBD1 (5 bases). With 4 bases removed from V and 5 bases from J, the gap between germline ends came to 19 bases. Looked up from germline, CDR1 is SGHNT and CDR2 is YYREEE (reference sequence). The CDR3 has 16 residues. The CDR3: CASSTPGQGGHNEQFF. The CDR3, as DNA: TGTGCCAGCAGCACCCCTGGGCAGGGTGGGCACAATGAGCAGTTCTTC.

The chain is built from TRBV6-1 and TRBJ1-2; D perhaps matches TRBD1 (5 bases). Germline assignment: CDR1 MNHNS and CDR2 SASEGT. The CDR3 sequence is 14 residues long. Trimming shortened V by 4 bases and J by 4 bases, and 13 bases separated the two germline ends. As DNA, the CDR3 is TGTGCCAGCAGTGGGTATCAGGGCGGCTATGGCTACACCTTC. It is translated as CASSGYQGGYGYTF.

Here the CDR3 DNA reads TGTGCCAGCAGCTTAGAGGCACAGGGTCAGCCCCAGCATTTT. Amino acid sequence: CASSLEAQGQPQHF. The genes are TRBV7-9 and TRBJ1-5; possible D gene TRBD1, 6 bases. CDR3 length: 14 amino acids. V lost 1 base and J 6 bases, leaving 10 bases between the germline ends. CDR1 SEHNR and CDR2 FQNEAQ come from the germline V gene (reference sequence).

This chain links TRBV10-2 with TRBJ2-1; D gene ambiguous. V was shortened by 6 bases and J by 8 bases, with 17 bases between the two germline ends. Germline CDR1 is WSHSY and CDR2 is SAAADI. This CDR3 is built from 14 residues. CDR3 loop: CASSLSPRRDEQFF. Written as DNA, the CDR3 is TGCGCCAGCAGCCTCTCCCCCCGACGGGATGAGCAGTTCTTC.

The rearrangement links TRBV9 to TRBJ1-1; weak D call: TRBD1 (5 bases). This CDR3 region has 16 residues. Trimming took off 3 bases at V and 1 base at J, with 16 bases between the two ends. CDR1 and CDR2 (germline): SGDLS, YYNGEE. The CDR3 loop reads CASSGPPGRWNTEAFF. CDR3 nucleotides: TGTGCCAGCAGCGGTCCGCCGGGACGGTGGAACACTGAAGCTTTCTTT.

This chain uses TRBV6-5 with TRBJ1-2; 7 bases are shared with TRBD1. The V segment lost 5 bases and the J segment 3 bases; nucleotides outside the gene matches: 9. This CDR3 spans 15 amino acids. CDR1 and CDR2 (germline): MNHEY, SVGAGI. CDR3 nucleotides: TGTGCCAGCAGTGGGATAGGGGGCAGGGACTATGGCTACACCTTC. This sequence encodes CASSGIGGRDYGYTF.

The rearrangement links TRBV10-2 to TRBJ1-5; D might be TRBD1 (6 bases). This CDR3 spans 15 amino acids. From germline, CDR1 is WSHSY and CDR2 SAAADI. V was trimmed by 0 bases and J by 4 bases, leaving 10 bases between them. This CDR3 reads CASSESEGGNQPQHF. CDR3 nucleotides: TGCGCCAGCAGTGAGTCGGAAGGGGGAAATCAGCCCCAGCATTTT.

The chain has TRBV28 and TRBJ2-5; D call uncertain. Trimming removed 8 bases at V and 5 bases at J, with 18 bases between. The CDR3 contains 14 residues. Germline V gene lookup returns CDR1 MDHEN and CDR2 SYDVKM. The CDR3 bases are TGTGCCAGCCGCGGACCCTCCATGGGGGAGACCCAGTACTTC. Its protein product is CASRGPSMGETQYF.

The chain couples TRBV6-1 to TRBJ1-5; no firm D call. Germline CDR1 MNHNS, CDR2 SASEGT. This CDR3 is 14 amino acids long. Trimming removed 7 bases at V and 5 bases at J, with 15 bases between. For the CDR3, the DNA is TGTGCCAGCATCCCAGCCTTTAGGGATCAGCCCCAGCATTTT. As protein: CASIPAFRDQPQHF.

This clone was detected once. This chain uses TRBV18 with TRBJ2-1; D possibly corresponds to TRBD2 (6 bases). This CDR3 contains 19 residues. V lost 2 bases to trimming and J lost 2 bases, with 22 bases between them. The germline V gene encodes CDR1 KGHSH and CDR2 LQKENI. This chain's CDR3 is CASSPRVPLGGDPYNEQFF. DNA of the CDR3: TGTGCCAGCTCACCAAGGGTACCGTTAGGAGGGGACCCCTACAATGAGCAGTTCTTC. Combining the CDR3 with reference TRBV18 and TRBJ2-1 gives the whole variable domain NAGVMQNPRHLVRRRGQEARLRCSPMKGHSHVYWYRQLPEEGLKFMVYLQKENIIDESGMPKERFSAEFPKEGPSILRIQQVVRGDSAAYFCASSPRVPLGGDPYNEQFFGPGTRLTVL.

The chain links TRBV2 to TRBJ2-5, with D maybe TRBD1 (6 bases). Trimming left V 2 bases short and J 3 bases short, with 13 bases between. The germline V gene has CDR1 SNHLY and CDR2 FYNNEI. This CDR3 is 15 amino acids long. The CDR3 sequence is CASSEQGQNEETQYF. The CDR3 DNA sequence: TGTGCCAGCAGTGAACAAGGACAGAATGAAGAGACCCAGTACTTC.

This clone was observed once. J is TRBJ2-1 and V is TRBV6-6; 10 nucleotides align to TRBD2. CDR3 size: 16 residues. V gave up 6 bases and J gave up 10 bases; unmatched junction bases: 15. Germline V lookup: CDR1 MNHNY, CDR2 SVGAGI (reference sequence). CDR3 DNA: TGTGCCAGCAGCCACGACCTAGCGGGAGAATCGCAGGAGCAGTTCTTC. Protein: CASSHDLAGESQEQFF.

V gene TRBV28 combines with J gene TRBJ2-7, with TRBD1 matching 9 bases. There are 15 residues in the CDR3. Germline-derived CDR1 and CDR2 are MDHEN and SYDVKM. Trimming removed 6 bases from V and 7 bases from J; junction bases left unmatched: 13. DNA for the CDR3: TGTGCCAGCAGAAACAGGGGGCGCTTGGGTAGGGAGCAGTACTTC. It codes for CASRNRGRLGREQYF.

In DNA form, the CDR3 reads TGTGCCAGCAGTGTGGAGGGGATGCAGCCCCAGCATTTT. Translation: CASSVEGMQPQHF. The rearrangement joins TRBV6-1 to TRBJ1-5; D is perhaps TRBD1 (5 bases). Trimming cost V 4 bases and J 7 bases, with 11 bases left between them. CDR3 size: 13 residues. CDR1 is MNHNS and CDR2 is SASEGT in the germline V gene.

V and J are TRBV5-1 and TRBJ1-2, with a possible D match to TRBD1 (5 bases). From germline, CDR1 is SGHRS and CDR2 YFSETQ. V gave up 1 base and J gave up 8 bases, with 18 bases separating them. The CDR3 spans 15 residues. The chain's CDR3 is CASSLNLGGVRGYTF. CDR3 nucleotides: TGCGCCAGCAGCTTGAATTTGGGAGGGGTGAGGGGCTACACCTTC.

Details on this clone: This sample includes further DNA sequences coding for the same CDR3. Here the CDR3 reads CASSPRTETQYF. The CDR3 nucleotides are TGTGCCAGCTCACCACGAACGGAGACCCAGTACTTC. The chain employs TRBV18 and TRBJ2-5; D not certain. Germline CDR1 KGHSH, CDR2 LQKENI. The CDR3 runs to 12 residues. Deletions cut 1 base from V and 5 bases from J, with 5 bases between.

The chain employs TRBV7-2 and TRBJ1-1; D unclear. This CDR3 is built from 13 residues. V was pared by 1 base and J by 7 bases, with 10 bases between. Germline V lookup: CDR1 SGHTA, CDR2 FQGNSA. CDR3 sequence (DNA): TGTGCCAGCAGCTTAGGTAATATGGGTGAAGCTTTCTTT. Protein product: CASSLGNMGEAFF.

The count of this clone is one. The V gene is TRBV19, the J gene TRBJ2-4; 7 bases agree with TRBD1. Germline V gives CDR1 LNHDA, CDR2 SQIVND (reference sequence). With V trimmed by 6 bases and J by 6 bases, 2 bases remained unmatched. The CDR3 covers 12 residues. The CDR3 DNA is TGTGCCAGTAGCCGGACAGGAAACATTCAGTACTTC. Translated, it gives CASSRTGNIQYF.

CDR3 residues: CASSPNLLGAGANVLTF. The CDR3 DNA reads TGTGCCAGCTCACCAAATTTGTTGGGGGCTGGGGCCAACGTCCTGACTTTC. V gene TRBV18 combines with J gene TRBJ2-6; D possibly matches TRBD1 or TRBD2 (5 bases each). The CDR3 extends over 17 amino acids. The V end lost 2 bases, the J end lost 2 bases, and 13 bases lay between the germline ends. The germline CDR1 and CDR2 sequences are KGHSH and LQKENI.

The chain carries TRBV6-1 and TRBJ1-5; a possible D gene is TRBD1 (5 bases). V lost 8 bases to trimming and J lost 4 bases, with 12 bases between them. The germline CDR1 and CDR2 sequences are MNHNS and SASEGT. The CDR3 spans 13 residues. Here the CDR3 reads CASADRANQPQHF. The DNA for the CDR3 is TGTGCCAGCGCAGACAGAGCTAATCAGCCCCAGCATTTT.

The count of this clone is one. The chain employs TRBV5-6 and TRBJ1-4; possibly TRBD1 for D (6 bases). V dropped 4 bases and J dropped 5 bases, with 18 bases sitting between them. Germline loops: CDR1 SGHDT, CDR2 YYEEEE. The length of the CDR3 is 16 residues. The CDR3 sequence: CASSKRRTALNEKLFF. The CDR3 DNA sequence: TGTGCCAGCAGCAAGAGGCGGACAGCCCTAAATGAAAAACTGTTTTTT.

The chain couples TRBV6-1 to TRBJ1-1, with a weak D call TRBD1 (6 bases). The germline V gene has CDR1 MNHNS and CDR2 SASEGT. With 6 bases removed from V and 0 bases from J, the gap between germline ends came to 11 bases. There are 14 residues in the CDR3. The CDR3 region has the DNA TGTGCCAGCAGGGGGGACATACTGAACACTGAAGCTTTCTTT. Translating it yields CASRGDILNTEAFF.

CDR3 nucleotides: TGTGCCAGCTCACCAAGGGAGACTATTAACACTGAAGCTTTCTTT. It translates to CASSPRETINTEAFF. This chain joins TRBV18 and TRBJ1-1; no reliable D call. The CDR3 totals 15 residues. Trimming stripped 2 bases from V and 2 bases from J, with 12 bases between. The germline CDR1 and CDR2 sequences are KGHSH and LQKENI.

The chain links TRBV29-1 to TRBJ2-7, with a possible D match to TRBD2 (7 bases). The germline V gene encodes CDR1 SQVTM and CDR2 ANQGSEA. The V gene lost 7 bases and the J gene lost 6 bases, with 13 bases spanning the gap. The CDR3 extends over 11 amino acids. For the CDR3, the DNA is TGCAGCGCTGGGGGGGGGCGCGAGCAGTACTTC. Translating it yields CSAGGGREQYF.